This T cell receptor beta chain emerged from a study of blood T cell repertoires in COVID-19. At the level of the study: The origin of the acute and convalescent COVID-19 samples was the United States, Italy and Spain.

V lost 3 bases, J lost 2 bases, and 2 bases stayed unmatched. Looked up from germline, CDR1 is MNHEY and CDR2 is SMNVEV (reference sequence). The CDR3 totals 14 residues. The method was immunoSEQ multiplex PCR; TCRdb's version includes in-frame clones alone and lacks a portion of them. The table records 25,000 to 35,000 clones, 70% to 90% of them present only once. This clone was found a few times. The chain is built from TRBV27 and TRBJ1-1, with 8 positions matching TRBD1. This TCR was sampled from a man aged 55 to 70 with COVID-19, enrolled during active disease. Input material: peripheral blood. The CDR3 DNA reads as TGTGCCAGCAGTTTCAGGGGGCTCAACACTGAAGCTTTCTTT. Protein product: CASSFRGLNTEAFF.